This TCR beta chain came from a study of control samples from healthy donors and cancer patients. The CDR3 is 15 residues long. Unmatched junction bases numbered 6, after V lost 4 bases and J lost 4 bases. Germline assignment: CDR1 SGHRS and CDR2 YFSETQ. Sequenced by immunoSEQ multiplex PCR; TCRdb stores in-frame clones only, minus some. Of approximately 110,000 clones in the sample, around 88% were seen once. What was sequenced was blood. This receptor was taken from a woman in her forties or fifties in good health. This chain connects TRBV5-1 to TRBJ2-3; 10 bases agree with TRBD1. For the CDR3, the DNA is TGCGCCAGCAGCCCGGGACAGGGGAAGGCAGATACGCAGTATTTT. Its translation: CASSPGQGKADTQYF. Based on the CDR3 plus reference TRBV5-1 and TRBJ2-3, the full variable domain is KAGVTQTPRYLIKTRGQQVTLSCSPISGHRSVSWYQQTPGQGLQFLFEYFSETQRNKGNFPGRFSGRQFSNSRSEMNVSTLELGDSALYLCASSPGQGKADTQYFGPGTRLTVL.